These 14 T cell receptor beta chains were all obtained from the same sample, sequenced in a study of blood T cell repertoires in COVID-19. TCRdb keeps only in-frame clones here, not all; method: immunoSEQ multiplex PCR. There are some 74,000 clones in the sample; around 90% occur only once, and around 29% lies in the top ten. What was sequenced was peripheral blood. Source of these receptors: a man between 45 and 60 years old with acute or convalescent COVID-19.

The chain employs TRBV2 and TRBJ2-7; weak D call: TRBD1 (6 bases). The CDR3 has 14 residues. The V and J ends lost 3 bases and 0 bases respectively, with 9 bases between them. Germline assignment: CDR1 SNHLY and CDR2 FYNNEI. CDR3 coding DNA: TGTGCCAGCAGTGACAGGGGTAGCTCCTACGAGCAGTACTTC. Protein sequence: CASSDRGSSYEQYF.

This clone was seen many times. This chain connects TRBV6-5 to TRBJ1-6; TRBD1 matches at 9 bases. The CDR3 spans 13 residues. The germline V gene has CDR1 MNHEY and CDR2 SVGAGI. After removal of 9 bases from V and 7 bases from J, the junction contained 4 bases not matched to a gene. The CDR3 here is CARQGAGNSPLHF. The CDR3 region has the DNA TGTGCCAGACAGGGGGCTGGGAATTCACCCCTCCACTTT.

This sequence joins TRBV6-5 and TRBJ1-4; TRBD1 matches 10 bases. This CDR3 has 14 amino acids. The germline CDR1 and CDR2 sequences are MNHEY and SVGAGI. V lost 6 bases, J lost 8 bases, and 6 bases stayed unmatched. The CDR3 spells CASRPDRGREKLFF. The CDR3 DNA is TGTGCCAGCAGGCCTGACAGGGGGCGAGAAAAACTGTTTTTT.

The genes are TRBV30 and TRBJ1-1; no reliable D call. The V gene's germline CDR1 is GTSNPN and CDR2 SVGIG (reference sequence). This CDR3 spans 14 amino acids. With 6 bases removed from V and 4 bases from J, the gap between germline ends came to 18 bases. For the CDR3, the DNA is TGTGCCTGCCAGTTGATGGGCAGATCCACTGAAGCTTTCTTT. Translation gives CACQLMGRSTEAFF. The complete variable domain, with remaining parts taken from reference TRBV30 and TRBJ1-1, reads SQTIHQWPATLVQPVGSPLSLECTVEGTSNPNLYWYRQAAGRGLQLLFYSVGIGQISSEVPQNLSASRPQDRQFILSSKKLLLSDSGFYLCACQLMGRSTEAFFGQGTRLTVV.

This clone appeared once. The J gene is TRBJ1-4, the V gene TRBV7-8, with D unresolved. This CDR3 is built from 14 residues. The germline V and J ends were trimmed by 2 bases and 8 bases, with 12 bases remaining between them. Per the germline V gene, CDR1 is SGHVS and CDR2 is FQNEAQ. In DNA form, the CDR3 reads TGTGCCAGCAGCTTAAATTACGCCCGGGAAAAACTGTTTTTT. Its protein product is CASSLNYAREKLFF.

The chain uses TRBV6-5 and TRBJ2-1; 7 bases line up with TRBD2. Germline lookup yields CDR1 MNHEY and CDR2 SVGAGI. The CDR3 has 15 amino acids. The V segment lost 9 bases and the J segment 6 bases; nucleotides outside the gene matches: 14. The CDR3 loop is CASSGGLADSNEQFF. The CDR3 coding sequence is TGTGCCAGTTCCGGCGGGCTAGCGGACTCCAATGAGCAGTTCTTC.

The chain recombines TRBV18 with TRBJ1-1; maybe TRBD1 (6 bases). This CDR3 comprises 14 residues. Trimming stripped 6 bases from V and 0 bases from J, with 11 bases between. Germline V gives CDR1 KGHSH, CDR2 LQKENI. The CDR3 sequence: CASSPGQLNTEAFF. The CDR3 DNA follows: TGTGCCAGCTCGCCTGGACAGTTGAACACTGAAGCTTTCTTT.

The chain couples TRBV9 to TRBJ1-6, with a weak D call TRBD1 (6 bases). The CDR3 runs to 14 residues. Germline V CDR1 and CDR2: SGDLS, YYNGEE. V was cut by 4 bases and J by 10 bases, with 15 bases left in between. CDR3 amino acids: CASSRPDSASPLHF. The DNA of the CDR3 is TGTGCCAGCAGCAGACCGGACAGTGCCTCACCCCTCCACTTT.

The genes are TRBV11-2 and TRBJ1-2; D perhaps matches TRBD1 (6 bases). Trimming removed 5 bases from V and 3 bases from J, with 19 bases in between. This CDR3 contains 16 residues. CDR1 is SGHAT and CDR2 is FQNNGV in the germline V gene. The CDR3 nucleotides are TGTGCCAGCAGCAATAGGGGGGGCAGGGGCCACTATGGCTACACCTTC. Residues: CASSNRGGRGHYGYTF.

The sample holds a few counts of this clone. CDR3 bases: TGCGCCAGCAGCTTGGGAGGGAGTTCTAATGAAAAACTGTTTTTT. This codes for CASSLGGSSNEKLFF. The rearrangement links TRBV5-1 to TRBJ1-4; no firm D call. Trimming removed 0 bases at V and 3 bases at J, with 9 bases between. The germline gives CDR1 SGHRS, CDR2 YFSETQ. This CDR3 region has 15 residues.

This clone was observed once. This chain uses TRBV30 with TRBJ2-7; D is possibly TRBD1 (6 bases). CDR1 is GTSNPN and CDR2 is SVGIG in the germline V gene (reference sequence). V lost 2 bases, J lost 4 bases, and 9 bases lay in between. This CDR3 spans 12 amino acids. As DNA, the CDR3 is TGTGCCTGGAGTAGGGGGTTTTACGAGCAGTACTTC. Residues: CAWSRGFYEQYF.

The rearrangement joins TRBV7-3 to TRBJ2-3, with 11 nucleotides matching TRBD1. Germline V gene sequence: CDR1 SGHTA, CDR2 FQGTGA. CDR3 length: 15 amino acids. J gave up 3 bases and V 4 bases, and 3 bases lay outside the gene matches. In DNA, the CDR3 is TGTGCCAGCAGCTCGGACAGGGGGCTGACAGATACGCAGTATTTT. Protein product: CASSSDRGLTDTQYF.

This clone was recorded a few times. V usage is TRBV25-1 and J usage is TRBJ1-6, with D tentatively TRBD1 (5 bases). Trimming pared 6 bases from V and 4 bases from J, leaving 16 bases between. Germline CDR1 reads MGHDK; CDR2 reads SYGVNS. CDR3 length: 16 residues. This chain's CDR3 is CASRTAGRDYNSPLHF. The DNA of the CDR3 is TGTGCCAGCAGGACCGCGGGACGGGATTATAATTCACCCCTCCACTTT.

The genes are TRBV28 and TRBJ1-1; D not resolved. The length of the CDR3 is 14 residues. Germline-derived CDR1 and CDR2 are MDHEN and SYDVKM. Trimming took 1 base from V and 5 from J, leaving 11 bases between them. For the CDR3, the DNA is TGTGCCAGCAGTTTATCCAAGACTGGGACTGAAGCTTTCTTT. Its translation is CASSLSKTGTEAFF. Supplemented by reference TRBV28 and TRBJ1-1, the full variable domain reads DVKVTQSSRYLVKRTGEKVFLECVQDMDHENMFWYRQDPGLGLRLIYFSYDVKMKEKGDIPEGYSVSREKKERFSLILESASTNQTSMYLCASSLSKTGTEAFFGQGTRLTVV.